This section outlines one T cell receptor (beta chain) sequence together with its context. The data are from a study of blood T cell repertoires in COVID-19. The CDR3 contains 15 residues. Germline V CDR1 and CDR2: SGHVS, FQNEAQ. Trimming cost V 5 bases and J 2 bases; bases outside gene matches: 6. Sequencing was performed with immunoSEQ multiplex PCR; in TCRdb, only in-frame clones are kept and a portion is missing. This sample yields 120,000 to 150,000 clones, of which 84% are seen a single time; 8.9% belongs to the top ten. V gene TRBV7-8 combines with J gene TRBJ2-7; TRBD1 agrees at 10 bases. The receptor's source is a young man with COVID-19, enrolled during active disease. Sequenced material: peripheral blood. CDR3 sequence reads: CASSRGQGGPYEQYF. The CDR3 region has the DNA TGTGCCAGCAGCCGAGGACAGGGGGGTCCCTACGAGCAGTACTTC.